The 32 T cell receptor beta chains below come from one sample, sequenced in a study of cytotoxic CD8 clonotypes in ibrutinib-treated CLL. Sequencing used immunoSEQ multiplex PCR; TCRdb keeps in-frame clones, though not all of them. This sample carries about 40,000 clones, 68% of them seen once, and the ten largest clones take 5.5% to 7%. This specimen was PBMCs, taken at disease progression, from a patient treated with ibrutinib. Every receptor here comes from a human donor with chronic lymphocytic leukemia.

The V call is TRBV5-6, the J call TRBJ1-6; D is unclear. V was clipped by 1 base and J by 4 bases, with 9 bases between them. CDR1 and CDR2 from the germline V gene are SGHDT and YYEEEE. This CDR3 is built from 15 residues. The CDR3 sequence is CASSLRKGYNSPLHF. In DNA form, the CDR3 reads TGTGCCAGCAGCTTGAGGAAGGGATATAATTCACCCCTCCACTTT.

For the CDR3, the DNA is TGTGCCAGCAGCTTGGTCGGCCTAGCGGATCGGAATGAGCAGTTCTTC. The encoded protein is CASSLVGLADRNEQFF. This sequence joins TRBV5-6 and TRBJ2-1, with 7 bases matching TRBD2. Per germline, CDR1 SGHDT and CDR2 YYEEEE. This CDR3 has 16 residues. V shed 0 bases, J shed 7 bases, and the junction held 10 bases outside the gene matches.

V is TRBV19 and J is TRBJ1-3; D is perhaps TRBD1 (5 bases). Germline CDR1 and CDR2: LNHDA and SQIVND (reference sequence). The CDR3 consists of 13 residues. Trimming cost V 7 bases and J 9 bases, with 16 bases left between them. The CDR3: CASTPWAGTTIYF. For the CDR3, the DNA is TGTGCCAGTACCCCCTGGGCGGGGACCACCATATATTTT.

V gene TRBV5-1 combines with J gene TRBJ2-1, with D perhaps matching TRBD2 (6 bases). The germline V gene encodes CDR1 SGHRS and CDR2 YFSETQ. This CDR3 comprises 15 residues. Trimming shortened V by 0 bases and J by 1 base, and 8 bases separated the two germline ends. CDR3 sequence (DNA): TGCGCCAGCAGCTTGGGGCTAGCGTCCTACAATGAGCAGTTCTTC. Translated, it gives CASSLGLASYNEQFF.

The V gene is TRBV2, the J gene TRBJ2-2; D ambiguous. The CDR3 length is 13 residues. CDR1 is SNHLY and CDR2 is FYNNEI in the germline V gene. With 4 bases removed from V and 3 bases from J, the gap between germline ends came to 6 bases. The CDR3 sequence is CASSATHTGELFF. The CDR3, as DNA: TGTGCCAGCAGTGCAACACACACCGGGGAGCTGTTTTTT.

This clone occurred a few times. V usage is TRBV11-1 and J usage is TRBJ2-7; perhaps TRBD2 as D (6 bases). Germline V gene lookup returns CDR1 SGHAT and CDR2 FQDESV (reference sequence). Between the trimmed V and J ends, which lost 5 bases and 5 bases, there was a span of 10 bases. This CDR3 comprises 12 residues. CDR3 sequence reads: CASSKGLNEQYF. In DNA form, the CDR3 reads TGTGCCAGCAGCAAGGGACTTAACGAGCAGTACTTC.

The J gene is TRBJ2-7, the V gene TRBV11-2, with D possibly called TRBD1 or TRBD2 (5 bases each). Deletions cut 1 base from V and 3 bases from J, with 13 bases between. CDR1 and CDR2 from the germline V gene are SGHAT and FQNNGV. The CDR3 consists of 15 residues. The CDR3 nucleotides read TGTGCCAGCAGCTTAGTTGGGGGTATAGGCTACGAGCAGTACTTC. This gives the protein CASSLVGGIGYEQYF.

The gene calls are TRBV5-5 and TRBJ2-1; no clear D. CDR3 length: 12 amino acids. Germline CDR1 and CDR2: SGHKS and YYEKEE (reference sequence). The germline V and J ends were trimmed by 4 bases and 10 bases, with 12 bases remaining between them. Here the CDR3 DNA reads TGTGCCAGCAGCAGAGAGTTCAGGGAGCAGTTCTTC. Its translation: CASSREFREQFF.

J is TRBJ2-6 and V is TRBV5-1; the D gene is possibly TRBD2 (6 bases). The V gene's germline CDR1 is SGHRS and CDR2 YFSETQ. Trimming shortened V by 0 bases and J by 2 bases, and 9 bases separated the two germline ends. This CDR3 contains 16 residues. The CDR3 nucleotides are TGCGCCAGCAGCTTGGGAGGGGAGGCTGGGGCCAACGTCCTGACTTTC. Its translation is CASSLGGEAGANVLTF.

The chain combines TRBV6-6 with TRBJ2-3, with 8 bases fitting TRBD1. The CDR3 consists of 16 residues. Looked up from germline, CDR1 is MNHNY and CDR2 is SVGAGI (reference sequence). Trimming took 0 bases from V and 2 from J; bases not matched to a gene: 4. CDR3 in DNA: TGTGCCAGCAGTTACTCCGGACAGGGCAACACAGATACGCAGTATTTT. This gives the protein CASSYSGQGNTDTQYF.

This clone was observed a handful of times. The chain joins TRBV14 to TRBJ1-2; the D is unclear. Per the germline V gene, CDR1 is SGHDN and CDR2 is FVKESK. CDR3 length: 13 amino acids. The V end was cut by 1 base, the J end by 8 bases, with 11 bases between. The CDR3 protein is CASSQGEFGGYTF. The CDR3 bases are TGTGCCAGCAGCCAAGGGGAGTTTGGGGGCTACACCTTC.

This clone has more than one count but fewer than ten. The V and J genes are TRBV6-5 and TRBJ2-1; D is perhaps TRBD2 (6 bases). The V end was cut by 6 bases, the J end by 5 bases, with 11 bases between. The CDR3 loop spans 13 amino acids. Germline lookup yields CDR1 MNHEY and CDR2 SVGAGI. This chain's CDR3 is CASSRLGDNEQFF. The CDR3 DNA sequence: TGTGCCAGCAGCCGACTAGGGGACAATGAGCAGTTCTTC.

This chain links TRBV19 with TRBJ1-2; 8 bases map to TRBD1. Looked up from germline, CDR1 is LNHDA and CDR2 is SQIVND (reference sequence). V shed 4 bases, J shed 8 bases, and the junction held 6 bases outside the gene matches. The CDR3 is made up of 13 amino acids. This chain's CDR3 is CASSTQGAQGYTF. The CDR3 DNA reads as TGTGCCAGTAGTACCCAGGGGGCCCAGGGCTACACCTTC. The full variable domain, its missing parts supplied by reference TRBV19 and TRBJ1-2, is DGGITQSPKYLFRKEGQNVTLSCEQNLNHDAMYWYRQDPGQGLRLIYYSQIVNDFQKGDIAEGYSVSREKKESFPLTVTSAQKNPTAFYLCASSTQGAQGYTFGSGTRLTVV.

This clone occurred a few times. The V gene is TRBV7-8, the J gene TRBJ2-1; tentative D call: TRBD2 (6 bases). CDR1 and CDR2 (germline): SGHVS, FQNEAQ. V was cut by 1 base and J by 10 bases, with 17 bases left in between. This CDR3 contains 15 residues. The CDR3 region has the DNA TGTGCCAGCAGCTTAGGTCGGGTTGGGGGGATGGAGCAGTTCTTC. The encoded protein is CASSLGRVGGMEQFF. Based on the CDR3 plus reference TRBV7-8 and TRBJ2-1, the full variable domain is GAGVSQSPRYKVAKRGQDVALRCDPISGHVSLFWYQQALGQGPEFLTYFQNEAQLDKSGLPSDRFFAERPEGSVSTLKIQRTQQEDSAVYLCASSLGRVGGMEQFFGPGTRLTVL.

This chain uses TRBV5-1 with TRBJ2-1, with 9 bases lining up with TRBD2. The ends lost 0 bases at V and 6 bases at J; junction bases unmatched: 4. Germline loops: CDR1 SGHRS, CDR2 YFSETQ. The CDR3 contains 15 residues. CDR3 sequence (DNA): TGCGCCAGCAGCTTGGTGACTAGCGGAGTCAATGAGCAGTTCTTC. Translated, it gives CASSLVTSGVNEQFF.

In this sample, this clone turned up a few times. J is TRBJ2-1 and V is TRBV6-5; possible D gene TRBD2, 5 bases. V was pared by 8 bases and J by 4 bases, with 9 bases between. This CDR3 spans 12 amino acids. Per germline, CDR1 MNHEY and CDR2 SVGAGI. This CDR3 reads CASRRPYNEQFF. CDR3 nucleotides: TGTGCCAGCCGGAGGCCGTACAATGAGCAGTTCTTC.

In this sample, this clone turned up once. The rearrangement links TRBV7-3 to TRBJ2-2; D is unresolved. The V gene lost 3 bases and the J gene lost 0 bases, with 2 bases spanning the gap. CDR1 and CDR2 from the germline V gene are SGHTA and FQGTGA. The CDR3 consists of 13 residues. CDR3 bases: TGTGCCAGCAGCTTTACGAACACCGGGGAGCTGTTTTTT. Translating it yields CASSFTNTGELFF.

This clone showed up just a few times. This chain links TRBV4-2 with TRBJ2-7; 7 nucleotides align to TRBD1. CDR3 size: 15 residues. V shed 4 bases and J 2 bases; nucleotides not matched to a gene: 8. Germline assignment: CDR1 LGHNA and CDR2 YNFKEQ. The CDR3 reads CASSPGGTAAYEQYF. For the CDR3, the DNA is TGTGCCAGCAGCCCAGGGGGTACGGCCGCCTACGAGCAGTACTTC.

This chain uses TRBV28 with TRBJ1-4; a weak D match, TRBD1 (5 bases). Germline-derived CDR1 and CDR2 are MDHEN and SYDVKM. Trimming took off 5 bases at V and 8 bases at J, with 15 bases between the two ends. The CDR3 has 14 residues. The CDR3 region has the DNA TGTGCCAGCAGTAGGAGAGGGGCGGAGGAAAAACTGTTTTTT. This codes for CASSRRGAEEKLFF.

The chain has TRBV27 and TRBJ2-7; no clear D. V lost 3 bases, J lost 0 bases, and 12 bases lay in between. The CDR3 totals 15 residues. Germline V lookup: CDR1 MNHEY, CDR2 SMNVEV (reference sequence). CDR3 protein: CASSLKGVGSYEQYF. CDR3 DNA: TGTGCCAGCAGTTTGAAAGGTGTGGGCTCCTACGAGCAGTACTTC.

The chain joins TRBV5-4 to TRBJ2-3; 7 bases fit TRBD2. The V segment lost 4 bases and the J segment 3 bases; nucleotides outside the gene matches: 8. CDR1 and CDR2 (germline): SGHNT, YYREEE (reference sequence). The CDR3 runs 15 residues. The CDR3 bases are TGTGCCAGCAGCGCCTCCAGCGGGGCAACAGATACGCAGTATTTT. It codes for CASSASSGATDTQYF.

The V and J genes are TRBV27 and TRBJ1-2; D is possibly TRBD1 (6 bases). The CDR3 loop spans 13 amino acids. CDR1 MNHEY and CDR2 SMNVEV come from the germline V gene (reference sequence). V was clipped by 3 bases and J by 9 bases, with 14 bases between them. The CDR3 reads CASSLWSGVSYTF. The CDR3 bases are TGTGCCAGCAGTTTGTGGTCAGGGGTGAGCTACACCTTC.

The gene calls are TRBV18 and TRBJ2-7; a possible D gene is TRBD2 (6 bases). The CDR3 covers 14 residues. From germline, CDR1 is KGHSH and CDR2 LQKENI. Deletions cut 3 bases from V and 6 bases from J, with 15 bases between. The CDR3 here is CASSPTADGGEQYF. CDR3 coding DNA: TGTGCCAGCTCACCTACCGCAGACGGGGGCGAGCAGTACTTC.

V gene TRBV28 combines with J gene TRBJ1-2; perhaps TRBD1 as D (5 bases). The V end lost 4 bases, the J end lost 6 bases, and 18 bases lay between the germline ends. The CDR3 sequence is 15 residues long. Germline CDR1 is MDHEN and CDR2 is SYDVKM. The CDR3 is CASSSLPLGTHGYTF. The CDR3 region has the DNA TGTGCCAGCAGTTCCCTCCCACTAGGGACCCATGGCTACACCTTC.

J is TRBJ2-2 and V is TRBV7-2; 7 positions match TRBD1. This CDR3 is built from 16 residues. Per the germline V gene, CDR1 is SGHTA and CDR2 is FQGNSA. With 0 bases clipped from V and 3 bases from J, the junction kept 4 bases outside the gene matches. This CDR3 reads CASSLAQGSDTGELFF. For the CDR3, the DNA is TGTGCCAGCAGCTTAGCACAGGGGTCGGACACCGGGGAGCTGTTTTTT. The entire variable domain, with the rest obtained from reference TRBV7-2 and TRBJ2-2, is as follows: GAGVSQSPSNKVTEKGKDVELRCDPISGHTALYWYRQSLGQGLEFLIYFQGNSAPDKSGLPSDRFSAERTGGSVSTLTIQRTQQEDSAVYLCASSLAQGSDTGELFFGEGSRLTVL.

The chain uses TRBV19 and TRBJ1-5, with a weak D call TRBD1 (5 bases). There are 14 residues in the CDR3. Per germline, CDR1 LNHDA and CDR2 SQIVND (reference sequence). The V and J ends lost 3 bases and 8 bases respectively, with 14 bases between them. The CDR3 sequence: CASSMFRGGEPQHF. The CDR3 DNA is TGTGCCAGTAGTATGTTCCGGGGAGGGGAGCCCCAGCATTTT.

The chain uses TRBV15 and TRBJ1-2; 7 bases align to TRBD1. The CDR3 totals 13 residues. V shed 5 bases, J shed 4 bases, and the junction held 4 bases outside the gene matches. CDR1 and CDR2 (germline): LNHNV, YYDKDF (reference sequence). CDR3 sequence: CATSRGTVYGYTF. CDR3 sequence (DNA): TGTGCCACCAGCCGCGGGACAGTCTATGGCTACACCTTC.

The rearrangement links TRBV7-8 to TRBJ2-7, with 10 bases lining up with TRBD2. The CDR3 covers 15 residues. The J segment lost 5 bases and the V segment lost 6 bases, leaving 10 bases of the junction unmatched. The germline V gene encodes CDR1 SGHVS and CDR2 FQNEAQ. CDR3 DNA sequence: TGTGCCAGCAGTTTAAGACTAGCGGGTTCCCACGAGCAGTACTTC. It translates to CASSLRLAGSHEQYF. Complete variable domain (other parts from reference TRBV7-8 and TRBJ2-7): GAGVSQSPRYKVAKRGQDVALRCDPISGHVSLFWYQQALGQGPEFLTYFQNEAQLDKSGLPSDRFFAERPEGSVSTLKIQRTQQEDSAVYLCASSLRLAGSHEQYFGPGTRLTVT.

The J gene is TRBJ1-2, the V gene TRBV10-3, with 7 positions matching TRBD1. Per germline, CDR1 ENHRY and CDR2 SYGVKD. The CDR3 spans 17 residues. V was clipped by 6 bases and J by 2 bases; unmatched bases: 15. The CDR3: CAIRPHFGQVDNYGYTF. CDR3 coding DNA: TGTGCCATCAGGCCCCACTTTGGACAGGTCGACAACTATGGCTACACCTTC.

The chain links TRBV14 to TRBJ2-1; tentative D call: TRBD2 (6 bases). Trimming removed 0 bases from V and 15 bases from J, with 15 bases in between. Germline lookup yields CDR1 SGHDN and CDR2 FVKESK. The CDR3 extends over 13 amino acids. CDR3 nucleotide sequence: TGTGCCAGCAGCCAAGATCAAGGGACTCCCCCGTTCTTC. Protein: CASSQDQGTPPFF.

V gene TRBV19 combines with J gene TRBJ2-1, with 9 bases identical to TRBD1. Germline CDR1 is LNHDA and CDR2 is SQIVND (reference sequence). J was trimmed by 2 bases and V by 9 bases; bases with no gene match: 5. This CDR3 is built from 14 residues. CDR3 amino acids: CASRGQGPYNEQFF. The DNA of the CDR3 is TGTGCCAGCAGGGGACAGGGTCCCTACAATGAGCAGTTCTTC. Together with reference TRBV19 and TRBJ2-1, the CDR3 gives the full variable domain: DGGITQSPKYLFRKEGQNVTLSCEQNLNHDAMYWYRQDPGQGLRLIYYSQIVNDFQKGDIAEGYSVSREKKESFPLTVTSAQKNPTAFYLCASRGQGPYNEQFFGPGTRLTVL.

Remarks on this clone: At one end, the junction sequence differs from germline, possibly due to a read error. The chain joins TRBV7-9 to TRBJ1-1; 9 bases are shared with TRBD1. Per germline, CDR1 SEHNR and CDR2 FQNEAQ (reference sequence). This CDR3 contains 13 residues. The CDR3 is CASSLVGQGLAIF. The CDR3 DNA reads as TGTGCCAGCAGCTTAGTGGGACAGGGCCTAGCAATTTTT.